Listed below are T cell receptor beta chains from one sample, sequenced in a study of blood T cell repertoires in COVID-19. Profiling relied on immunoSEQ multiplex PCR, and the TCRdb table lists in-frame clones only, not all of them. The sample shows 120,000 to 150,000 clones, about 83% of them seen only once. Sequencing was carried out using peripheral blood. All receptors come from a woman in her 50s with active or convalescent COVID-19. CDR3s include the opening cysteine and the closing phenylalanine or tryptophan. The D gene is left open where the match is weak. Clone size is not always given. Where it is, it says once, few, many or a class for expanded clones.

v_gene	abundance	j_gene	d_gene	CDR3aa	CDR3nt
TRBV7-2	-	TRBJ1-1	-	CASSPIQGNTEAFF	TGTGCCAGCAGCCCAATACAGGGAAACACTGAAGCTTTCTTT
TRBV6-1	once	TRBJ2-3	-	CASSEFAGSGDTQYF	TGTGCCAGCAGTGAGTTTGCGGGGTCCGGAGATACGCAGTATTTT
TRBV2	-	TRBJ1-2	-	CASSTGTHMGYTF	TGTGCCAGCAGTACCGGGACACATATGGGCTACACCTTC
TRBV24-1	-	TRBJ2-7	-	CATGERVGEQYF	TGTGCCACCGGAGAACGGGTCGGGGAGCAGTACTTC
TRBV6-5	-	TRBJ2-1	TRBD2	CASGLAGAYNEQFF	TGTGCCAGCGGGCTAGCGGGGGCCTACAATGAGCAGTTCTTC
TRBV15	-	TRBJ2-5	-	CATSRATGGETQYF	TGTGCCACCAGCAGAGCGACAGGCGGGGAGACCCAGTACTTC
TRBV5-6	-	TRBJ1-2	TRBD1	CASSLVRLGTGGSGYTF	TGTGCCAGCAGCTTGGTTCGGCTTGGGACAGGGGGCTCTGGCTACACCTTC
TRBV7-2	-	TRBJ2-4	-	CASSPTGTGGNIQYF	TGTGCCAGCAGCCCCACCGGGACCGGAGGGAACATTCAGTACTTC
TRBV5-1	-	TRBJ2-5	TRBD1	CASSSGTGIQETQYF	TGCGCCAGCAGCTCCGGGACAGGGATCCAAGAGACCCAGTACTTC
TRBV4-3	-	TRBJ2-1	-	CASSQDVASDSYNEQFF	TGCGCCAGCAGCCAAGATGTGGCTAGCGACTCCTACAATGAGCAGTTCTTC
TRBV5-1	-	TRBJ1-4	-	CASSFREPNEKLFF	TGCGCCAGCAGCTTTAGGGAGCCCAATGAAAAACTGTTTTTT
TRBV30	-	TRBJ1-5	TRBD1	CAWSRFSRGQGFQPQHF	TGTGCCTGGAGTAGATTTTCCCGGGGACAGGGTTTTCAGCCCCAGCATTTT
TRBV4-3	-	TRBJ2-5	TRBD2	CASSQDTGTSLGETQYF	TGCGCCAGCAGCCAAGACACGGGGACTAGCTTGGGAGAGACCCAGTACTTC
TRBV27	-	TRBJ2-7	TRBD1	CATPDRGYEQYF	TGTGCCACCCCGGACAGGGGGTACGAGCAGTACTTC
TRBV7-8	-	TRBJ2-7	-	CASSVRQAGEQYF	TGTGCCAGCAGCGTGAGACAGGCCGGCGAGCAGTACTTC
TRBV7-2	-	TRBJ2-1	TRBD1	CASSQVGQPYNEQFF	TGTGCCAGCAGCCAAGTGGGACAGCCCTACAATGAGCAGTTCTTC
TRBV11-2	-	TRBJ2-3	-	CASSLEPSGTDTQYF	TGTGCCAGCAGCTTAGAGCCTAGCGGCACAGATACGCAGTATTTT
TRBV7-3	-	TRBJ1-1	-	CASSLIAGTEAFF	TGTGCCAGTAGCTTAATCGCAGGCACTGAAGCTTTCTTT
TRBV2	few	TRBJ1-4	-	CASSVRRGDEKLFF	TGTGCCAGCAGTGTTCGGCGGGGGGATGAAAAACTGTTTTTT
TRBV4-1	-	TRBJ2-1	-	CASSQAGFGSGSYNEQFF	TGCGCCAGCAGCCAAGCGGGTTTTGGGAGTGGGTCCTACAATGAGCAGTTCTTC
TRBV2	-	TRBJ2-7	TRBD2	CASTEGLADNYEQYF	TGTGCCAGCACCGAGGGACTAGCGGATAACTACGAGCAGTACTTC
TRBV5-1	-	TRBJ2-2	TRBD2	CASSEAGGNTGELFF	TGCGCCAGCAGCGAAGCGGGAGGGAACACCGGGGAGCTGTTTTTT
TRBV5-4	-	TRBJ2-7	TRBD1	CASSPQGVSHEQYF	TGTGCCAGCAGCCCGCAGGGGGTTTCTCACGAGCAGTACTTC
TRBV3-1/TRBV3-2	-	TRBJ1-2	TRBD1	CASSHARQGFSYTF	TGTGCCAGCAGCCACGCGCGACAGGGGTTTAGCTACACCTTC
TRBV5-5	-	TRBJ2-1	TRBD2	CASSFETGTSIYNEQFF	TGTGCCAGCAGCTTTGAGACTGGGACTAGTATCTACAATGAGCAGTTCTTC
TRBV27	once	TRBJ2-7	TRBD2	CASSAGTSYYEQYF	TGTGCCAGCAGTGCAGGGACTAGTTACTACGAGCAGTACTTC
TRBV2	-	TRBJ1-1	TRBD1	CASSLDRDRAEAFF	TGTGCCAGCAGCTTGGACAGGGATAGAGCTGAAGCTTTCTTT